The rows below give T cell receptor beta chains drawn from one sample of a study of OX40 agonist ivuxolimab in advanced cancers. The protocol was immunoSEQ multiplex PCR, while the TCRdb copy is restricted to in-frame clones and leaves out a portion. The table shows some 5,100 clones, with roughly three fifths occurring only once. The input for sequencing was CD4+ or CD8+ T cells sorted from blood, taken in a trial of the OX40 agonist ivuxolimab. Receptors originate from an adult with an advanced solid tumor such as melanoma, head and neck, liver or kidney cancer. Both conserved end residues are part of each CDR3. Each record gives: D gene, J gene, V gene, clone size, CDR3 DNA, CDR3 protein. The D gene is left open where the match is weak. A clone size is listed for some rows: how often the clone was seen (once, few, many), or a class if it is expanded.

d_gene: NA
j_gene: TRBJ2-7
v_gene: TRBV4-3
abundance: NA
CDR3nt: TGCGCCAGCAGCCAAGATTACCTGGGCTACGAGCAGTACTTC
CDR3aa: CASSQDYLGYEQYF

d_gene: NA
j_gene: TRBJ1-6
v_gene: TRBV28
abundance: NA
CDR3nt: TGTGCCAGCAGTGACGGGATGGGTTCACCCCTCCACTTT
CDR3aa: CASSDGMGSPLHF

d_gene: NA
j_gene: TRBJ1-4
v_gene: TRBV7-9
abundance: NA
CDR3nt: TGTGCCAGCAGCTTCCTGTCTGGGGTGGGGCCTAATGAAAAACTGTTTTTT
CDR3aa: CASSFLSGVGPNEKLFF

d_gene: NA
j_gene: TRBJ2-2
v_gene: TRBV4-2
abundance: NA
CDR3nt: TGTGCCAGCAGCCAAGAGGAGGGGGGCTACACCGGGGAGCTGTTTTTT
CDR3aa: CASSQEEGGYTGELFF

d_gene: NA
j_gene: TRBJ1-2
v_gene: TRBV10-3
abundance: few
CDR3nt: TGTGCCATCAGTGAGACTCCGGGACAAAGCTATGGCTACACCTTC
CDR3aa: CAISETPGQSYGYTF

d_gene: NA
j_gene: TRBJ2-2
v_gene: TRBV7-3
abundance: NA
CDR3nt: TGTGCCAGCAGCTTAATAGGGCAGACCGGGGAGCTGTTTTTT
CDR3aa: CASSLIGQTGELFF

d_gene: TRBD2
j_gene: TRBJ2-1
v_gene: TRBV7-8
abundance: NA
CDR3nt: TGTGCCAGCAGCTTTCCTCTAGCGGGTAGCTCCTACAATGAGCAGTTCTTC
CDR3aa: CASSFPLAGSSYNEQFF

d_gene: NA
j_gene: TRBJ2-6
v_gene: TRBV4-1
abundance: NA
CDR3nt: TGCGCCAGCAGCTTCGCCGGGGCCAACGTCCTGACTTTC
CDR3aa: CASSFAGANVLTF

d_gene: NA
j_gene: TRBJ2-2
v_gene: TRBV9
abundance: NA
CDR3nt: TGTGCCAGTACCGAGCCGGGGGCTACCGGGGAGCTGTTTTTT
CDR3aa: CASTEPGATGELFF

d_gene: NA
j_gene: TRBJ2-1
v_gene: TRBV7-9
abundance: once
CDR3nt: TGTGCCAGCAGTCTAGGTCATGAGCAGTTCTTC
CDR3aa: CASSLGHEQFF

d_gene: TRBD1
j_gene: TRBJ1-2
v_gene: TRBV27
abundance: NA
CDR3nt: TGTGCCAGCAGTTTACAGGGGGCTAACTATGGCTACACCTTC
CDR3aa: CASSLQGANYGYTF

d_gene: NA
j_gene: TRBJ2-5
v_gene: TRBV10-3
abundance: few
CDR3nt: TGTGCCATCAGGCCCGGTTTCCCGTACCAAGAGACCCAGTACTTC
CDR3aa: CAIRPGFPYQETQYF

d_gene: TRBD1
j_gene: TRBJ2-2
v_gene: TRBV19
abundance: NA
CDR3nt: TGTGCCAGTAGTATGACAGGGAAAGCCGGGGAGCTGTTTTTT
CDR3aa: CASSMTGKAGELFF

d_gene: TRBD1
j_gene: TRBJ2-7
v_gene: TRBV5-6
abundance: NA
CDR3nt: TGTGCCAGCAGCTTGGCCCATACAGGGGGCATGTCCTACGAGCAGTACTTC
CDR3aa: CASSLAHTGGMSYEQYF

d_gene: TRBD1
j_gene: TRBJ1-5
v_gene: TRBV9
abundance: NA
CDR3nt: TGTGCCAGCGGACAGGGGGCGGGTCAGCCCCAGCATTTT
CDR3aa: CASGQGAGQPQHF

d_gene: NA
j_gene: TRBJ1-1
v_gene: TRBV7-2
abundance: NA
CDR3nt: TGTGCCAGCAGGGACACAGACGGATCTGGAGCTTTCTTT
CDR3aa: CASRDTDGSGAFF

d_gene: NA
j_gene: TRBJ1-1
v_gene: TRBV4-1
abundance: NA
CDR3nt: TGCGCCAGCAGCCAAGTTCCGGGGGCGGGAGCTTTCTTT
CDR3aa: CASSQVPGAGAFF

d_gene: NA
j_gene: TRBJ1-1
v_gene: TRBV11-1
abundance: NA
CDR3nt: TGCGCCAGCGCCTCACAGAGGAACACTGAAGCTTTCTTT
CDR3aa: CASASQRNTEAFF

d_gene: NA
j_gene: TRBJ2-2
v_gene: TRBV4-3
abundance: NA
CDR3nt: TGCGCCAGCCGGGGGGCTTTCGGGGAGCTGTTTTTT
CDR3aa: CASRGAFGELFF

d_gene: NA
j_gene: TRBJ2-6
v_gene: TRBV5-1
abundance: NA
CDR3nt: TGCGCCAGCAGCTTGGTTACAGGCCCTAGCTCTGGGGCCAACGTCCTGACTTTC
CDR3aa: CASSLVTGPSSGANVLTF

d_gene: NA
j_gene: TRBJ1-4
v_gene: TRBV7-8
abundance: NA
CDR3nt: TGTGCCAGCAGCCGCCCGCTGGAAGGCCCCAATGAAAAACTGTTTTTT
CDR3aa: CASSRPLEGPNEKLFF

d_gene: TRBD2
j_gene: TRBJ2-5
v_gene: TRBV4-3
abundance: NA
CDR3nt: TGCGCCAGCAGCGCTGCCGGGACTAGCTTCACCCCACCGGAGACCCAGTACTTC
CDR3aa: CASSAAGTSFTPPETQYF

d_gene: NA
j_gene: TRBJ2-7
v_gene: TRBV9
abundance: NA
CDR3nt: TGTGCCAGCAGCGTAGCTAGCAGTTACGAGCAGTACTTC
CDR3aa: CASSVASSYEQYF

d_gene: NA
j_gene: TRBJ1-6
v_gene: TRBV9
abundance: NA
CDR3nt: TGTGCCAGCAGCGCGGGAAGAGAAGAAAGTTCACCCCTCCACTTT
CDR3aa: CASSAGREESSPLHF

d_gene: NA
j_gene: TRBJ1-2
v_gene: TRBV11-2
abundance: NA
CDR3nt: TGTGCCAGCAGCCCGACCGGGACATCGGATGGCTACACCTTC
CDR3aa: CASSPTGTSDGYTF

d_gene: NA
j_gene: TRBJ1-5
v_gene: TRBV9
abundance: NA
CDR3nt: TGTGCCAGCAGCGTAGCAGGGAATAGCAATCAGCCCCAGCATTTT
CDR3aa: CASSVAGNSNQPQHF

d_gene: NA
j_gene: TRBJ2-6
v_gene: TRBV7-2
abundance: NA
CDR3nt: TGTGCCAGCAGCTTCTCGAGCTTCGGCCGGGACTCTGGGGCCAACGTCCTGACTTTC
CDR3aa: CASSFSSFGRDSGANVLTF

d_gene: NA
j_gene: TRBJ1-2
v_gene: TRBV5-5
abundance: NA
CDR3nt: TGTGCCAGCAGCCCAACGCACTATGGCTACACCTTC
CDR3aa: CASSPTHYGYTF

d_gene: TRBD1
j_gene: TRBJ1-2
v_gene: TRBV5-8
abundance: once
CDR3nt: TGTGCCAGCAGCTTGGCGCTACAGGGGCGAGGTAGCTACACCTTC
CDR3aa: CASSLALQGRGSYTF

d_gene: NA
j_gene: TRBJ2-6
v_gene: TRBV28
abundance: few
CDR3nt: TGTGCCAGCAGTCCGCTCCTGGACAATCCCTCTGGGGCCAACGTCCTGACTTTC
CDR3aa: CASSPLLDNPSGANVLTF

d_gene: NA
j_gene: TRBJ2-3
v_gene: TRBV4-3
abundance: NA
CDR3nt: TGCGCCAGCAGCCAAGAACTCCAGTTAGGTGCAGATACGCAGTATTTT
CDR3aa: CASSQELQLGADTQYF

d_gene: NA
j_gene: TRBJ2-1
v_gene: TRBV27
abundance: few
CDR3nt: TGTGCCAGCAGTGGCCAGGCGGACAATGAGCAGTTCTTC
CDR3aa: CASSGQADNEQFF

d_gene: TRBD2
j_gene: TRBJ2-7
v_gene: TRBV5-4
abundance: NA
CDR3nt: TGTGCCAGCAGCAAACTAGCGGGGTCCTCCTACGAGCAGTACTTC
CDR3aa: CASSKLAGSSYEQYF

d_gene: TRBD2
j_gene: TRBJ2-1
v_gene: TRBV9
abundance: NA
CDR3nt: TGTGCCAGCAGCGCCCCTAGCGGGGGGGCTTACAATGAGCAGTTCTTC
CDR3aa: CASSAPSGGAYNEQFF

d_gene: TRBD1
j_gene: TRBJ2-7
v_gene: TRBV11-1
abundance: NA
CDR3nt: TGTGCCAGCAGCCTGAGACACGAACCCGGGACAGGGGCCGAGCAGTACTTC
CDR3aa: CASSLRHEPGTGAEQYF

d_gene: TRBD1
j_gene: TRBJ1-2
v_gene: TRBV5-1
abundance: once
CDR3nt: TGCGCCAGCAGCCCGACAGGGGCCCCTCAGGGCTACACCTTC
CDR3aa: CASSPTGAPQGYTF

d_gene: NA
j_gene: TRBJ2-2
v_gene: TRBV5-8
abundance: few
CDR3nt: TGTGCCAGCAGCTTCGAGGACACCGGGGAGCTGTTTTTT
CDR3aa: CASSFEDTGELFF

d_gene: NA
j_gene: TRBJ2-5
v_gene: TRBV7-6
abundance: NA
CDR3nt: TGTGCCAGCAGCCCCCGGGAGAGGGGGGGGGAGACCCAGTACTTC
CDR3aa: CASSPRERGGETQYF

d_gene: NA
j_gene: TRBJ2-1
v_gene: TRBV7-9
abundance: few
CDR3nt: TGTGCCAGCAGGGTGACACGGCCGGGAGAGCAGTTCTTC
CDR3aa: CASRVTRPGEQFF

d_gene: NA
j_gene: TRBJ1-2
v_gene: TRBV29-1
abundance: NA
CDR3nt: TGCAGCGTTGCAAAACAGAATGGCTACACCTTC
CDR3aa: CSVAKQNGYTF

d_gene: TRBD1
j_gene: TRBJ1-1
v_gene: TRBV11-1
abundance: NA
CDR3nt: TGTGCCAGCAGCTTAGTAGAGGGGGCGGGCACTGAAGCTTTCTTT
CDR3aa: CASSLVEGAGTEAFF

d_gene: NA
j_gene: TRBJ2-3
v_gene: TRBV29-1
abundance: few
CDR3nt: TGCAGCGTTGAGGAGACAGCCGGCACAGATACGCAGTATTTT
CDR3aa: CSVEETAGTDTQYF

d_gene: TRBD2
j_gene: TRBJ2-3
v_gene: TRBV11-2
abundance: NA
CDR3nt: TGTGCCAGCAGCCCCCCTAGCGGGGGGCCCACAGATACGCAGTATTTT
CDR3aa: CASSPPSGGPTDTQYF

d_gene: NA
j_gene: TRBJ2-1
v_gene: TRBV9
abundance: NA
CDR3nt: TGTGCCAGCAGCGTAGCTGGAGCGGTTCGCTACAATGAGCAGTTCTTC
CDR3aa: CASSVAGAVRYNEQFF

d_gene: NA
j_gene: TRBJ2-1
v_gene: TRBV25-1
abundance: few
CDR3nt: TGTGCCAGCTTTGGGGGGGCAATACTGAGCTCCTACAATGAGCAGTTCTTC
CDR3aa: CASFGGAILSSYNEQFF

d_gene: NA
j_gene: TRBJ1-2
v_gene: TRBV4-1
abundance: NA
CDR3nt: TGCGCCAGCAGCCAAGGGCCCCGGGGTGAGAGCTATGGCTACACCTTC
CDR3aa: CASSQGPRGESYGYTF

d_gene: NA
j_gene: TRBJ1-1
v_gene: TRBV6-6
abundance: many
CDR3nt: TGTGCCAGCAGTCGTCCACGCAATGAAGCTTTCTTT
CDR3aa: CASSRPRNEAFF

d_gene: TRBD1
j_gene: TRBJ2-7
v_gene: TRBV13
abundance: NA
CDR3nt: TGTGCCAGCAGCTTAAGGGACAGGGGGCGTCAGGGGGAGTACTTC
CDR3aa: CASSLRDRGRQGEYF

d_gene: NA
j_gene: TRBJ1-1
v_gene: TRBV19
abundance: once
CDR3nt: TGTGCCAGTAGTAGGACAAAGGGAATAGCTGAAGCTTTCTTT
CDR3aa: CASSRTKGIAEAFF

d_gene: NA
j_gene: TRBJ2-7
v_gene: TRBV15
abundance: NA
CDR3nt: TGTGCCACCGGTCAGGGGATTGGGGCCTACGAGCAGTACTTC
CDR3aa: CATGQGIGAYEQYF

d_gene: TRBD1
j_gene: TRBJ2-3
v_gene: TRBV7-6
abundance: NA
CDR3nt: TGTGCCAGCAGCCAGGGACAGAGCACAGATACGCAGTATTTT
CDR3aa: CASSQGQSTDTQYF

d_gene: NA
j_gene: TRBJ2-3
v_gene: TRBV7-2
abundance: NA
CDR3nt: TGTGCCAGCAGCCGTCCGGGCGCCCTACTCACAGATACGCAGTATTTT
CDR3aa: CASSRPGALLTDTQYF

d_gene: NA
j_gene: TRBJ1-1
v_gene: TRBV28
abundance: few
CDR3nt: TGTGCCAGCAGCTTAGGAGGAGTGAACACTGAAGCTTTCTTT
CDR3aa: CASSLGGVNTEAFF

d_gene: NA
j_gene: TRBJ1-2
v_gene: TRBV2
abundance: few
CDR3nt: TGTGCCAGCAGTGAAGTAGGGGGCTATGGCTACACCTTC
CDR3aa: CASSEVGGYGYTF

d_gene: NA
j_gene: TRBJ2-5
v_gene: TRBV29-1
abundance: NA
CDR3nt: TGCAGCGCCCTAAAGGTTCAGACCCAGTACTTC
CDR3aa: CSALKVQTQYF

d_gene: NA
j_gene: TRBJ2-3
v_gene: TRBV27
abundance: medium-sized
CDR3nt: TGTGCCAGCAGTTTATCGTTGTCCACAGATACGCAGTATTTT
CDR3aa: CASSLSLSTDTQYF

d_gene: NA
j_gene: TRBJ2-7
v_gene: TRBV28
abundance: NA
CDR3nt: TGTGCCAGCGAAAGCACAGGAACCTACGAGCAGTACTTC
CDR3aa: CASESTGTYEQYF

d_gene: NA
j_gene: TRBJ2-5
v_gene: TRBV10-3
abundance: NA
CDR3nt: TGTGCCATCAGTGACCAACGGTCAAACTACAACTTC
CDR3aa: CAISDQRSNYNF

d_gene: NA
j_gene: TRBJ1-3
v_gene: TRBV4-1
abundance: NA
CDR3nt: TGCGCCAGCAGCCCGTGGGAGGGTGGAAACACCATATATTTT
CDR3aa: CASSPWEGGNTIYF